This T cell receptor beta chain is drawn from a study of shared clonotypes between healthy human individuals. Clones were sequenced by immunoSEQ multiplex PCR, and TCRdb holds only the in-frame ones, with some missing. The data hold roughly 2.6 million clones, with approximately 94% observed a single time. The CDR3 consists of 13 residues. The V segment lost 4 bases and the J segment 6 bases; nucleotides outside the gene matches: 5. Germline CDR1 is KGHSH and CDR2 is LQKENI. The sample taken for sequencing was naive CD4+ T cells sorted from blood. Subset specified: CD45RA+ positively selected. This receptor was taken from a young man in good health. The chain is built from TRBV18 and TRBJ1-2; TRBD1 matches 7 bases. CDR3 loop: CASSQTTGDGYTF. CDR3 in DNA: TGTGCCAGCTCACAAACCACAGGGGATGGCTACACCTTC. Combining the CDR3 with reference TRBV18 and TRBJ1-2 gives the whole variable domain NAGVMQNPRHLVRRRGQEARLRCSPMKGHSHVYWYRQLPEEGLKFMVYLQKENIIDESGMPKERFSAEFPKEGPSILRIQQVVRGDSAAYFCASSQTTGDGYTFGSGTRLTVV.